The entry below gives a single T cell receptor (beta chain) sequence along with its context. Its antigen is still unknown. The germline gives CDR1 DFQATT, CDR2 SNEGSKA (reference sequence). This CDR3 has 11 residues. Trimming pared 4 bases from V and 9 bases from J, leaving 12 bases between. These data originate in a study of T cell responses to AZD1222 COVID-19 vaccine. Study summary: Second-dose schedules of about 4 or about 12 weeks were combined. General observations from the study: The sample set comprised mostly white British donors with more females, and clonal diversity was possibly underestimated.

The repertoire was sequenced with immunoSEQ multiplex PCR; TCRdb's copy has only in-frame clones and lacks some. The sample consists of around 160,000 clones, 80% to 90% of them appearing once. The TCR was taken from an adult in good health. This sample comprised peripheral blood, obtained on day 0 of AZD1222 vaccination. The chain combines TRBV20-1 with TRBJ1-1; D perhaps matches TRBD1 (5 bases). The CDR3 loop is CSATTGLQAFF. DNA of the CDR3: TGCAGTGCTACAACAGGACTTCAAGCTTTCTTT.